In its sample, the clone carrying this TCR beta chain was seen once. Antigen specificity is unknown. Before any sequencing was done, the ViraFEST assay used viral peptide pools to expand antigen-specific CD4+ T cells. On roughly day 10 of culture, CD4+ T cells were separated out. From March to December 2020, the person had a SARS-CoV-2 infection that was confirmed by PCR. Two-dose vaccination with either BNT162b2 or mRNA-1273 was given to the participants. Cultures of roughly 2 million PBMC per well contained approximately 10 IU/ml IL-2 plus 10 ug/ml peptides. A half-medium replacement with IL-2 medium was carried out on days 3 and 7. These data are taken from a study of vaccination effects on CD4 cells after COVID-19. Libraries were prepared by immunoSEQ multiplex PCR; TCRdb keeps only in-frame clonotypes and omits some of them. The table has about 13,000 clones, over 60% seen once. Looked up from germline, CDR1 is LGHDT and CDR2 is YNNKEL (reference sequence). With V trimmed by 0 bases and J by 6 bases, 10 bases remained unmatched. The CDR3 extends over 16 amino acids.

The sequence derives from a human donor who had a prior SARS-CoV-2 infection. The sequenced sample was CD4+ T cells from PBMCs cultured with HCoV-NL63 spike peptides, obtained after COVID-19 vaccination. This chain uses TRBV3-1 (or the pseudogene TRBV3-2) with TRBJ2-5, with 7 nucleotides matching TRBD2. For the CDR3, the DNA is TGTGCCAGCAGCCAAGAGTGGGCTAGCGGAGGCCAGACCCAGTACTTC. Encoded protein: CASSQEWASGGQTQYF.